The clone carrying this T cell receptor (beta chain) was recorded at least ten times. The antigen is not known. The CDR3 contains 13 residues. Unmatched junction bases numbered 4, after V lost 5 bases and J lost 6 bases. This sample was included in a study of CD8 T cells in ankylosing spondylitis. TCRdb re-derived calls from the 5' RACE reads in MiXCR, one entry per CDR3 protein. Here the sample spans about 220,000 distinct CDR3 sequences, about 18% being singletons. Study-level findings and limits: Typical of ankylosing spondylitis blood, it appeared, was a TCR beta motif of under 10 highly homologous variants.

This receptor was obtained from a male donor with ankylosing spondylitis. The chain carries TRBV12-3 or TRBV12-4 and TRBJ2-1, with 7 bases fitting TRBD2. Sequencing used blood, either unsorted or a sorted T cell fraction (not recorded which). The DNA for the CDR3 is TGTGCCAGCAGTGGGGGGACTATCAATGAGCAGTTCTTC. This gives the protein CASSGGTINEQFF.